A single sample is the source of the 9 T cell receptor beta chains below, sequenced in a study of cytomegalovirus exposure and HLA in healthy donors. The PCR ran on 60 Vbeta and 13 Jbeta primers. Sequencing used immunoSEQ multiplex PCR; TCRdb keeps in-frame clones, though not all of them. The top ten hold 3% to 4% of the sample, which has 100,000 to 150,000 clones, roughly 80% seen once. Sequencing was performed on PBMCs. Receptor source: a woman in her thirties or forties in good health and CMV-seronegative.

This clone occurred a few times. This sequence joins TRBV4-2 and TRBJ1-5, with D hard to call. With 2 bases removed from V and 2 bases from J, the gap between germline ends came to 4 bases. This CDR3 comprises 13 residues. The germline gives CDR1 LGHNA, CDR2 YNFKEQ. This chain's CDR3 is CASSQPGNQPQHF. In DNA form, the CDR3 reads TGTGCCAGCAGCCAACCCGGCAATCAGCCCCAGCATTTT.

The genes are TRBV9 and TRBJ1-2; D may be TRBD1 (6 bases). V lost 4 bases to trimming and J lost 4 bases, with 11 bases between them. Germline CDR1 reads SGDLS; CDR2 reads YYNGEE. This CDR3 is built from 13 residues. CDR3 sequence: CASSRDTSYGYTF. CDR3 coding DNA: TGTGCCAGCAGCCGGGACACTAGCTATGGCTACACCTTC.

CDR3 nucleotides: TGTGCCAGCAGCCAAGGTCAGACGGGACTAGCGGCCTACGAGCAGTACTTC. It codes for CASSQGQTGLAAYEQYF. V is TRBV4-2 and J is TRBJ2-5, with 11 bases that match TRBD2. The DNA end is a closer match to TRBJ2-7, so the J assignment may be wrong. Germline-derived CDR1 and CDR2 are LGHNA and YNFKEQ. This CDR3 has 17 residues.

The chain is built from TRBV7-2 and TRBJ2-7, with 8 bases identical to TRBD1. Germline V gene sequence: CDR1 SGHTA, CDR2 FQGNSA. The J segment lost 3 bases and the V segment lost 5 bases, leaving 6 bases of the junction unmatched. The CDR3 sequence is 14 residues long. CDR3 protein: CASSETGERYEQYF. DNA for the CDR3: TGTGCCAGCAGCGAGACAGGGGAGCGCTACGAGCAGTACTTC.

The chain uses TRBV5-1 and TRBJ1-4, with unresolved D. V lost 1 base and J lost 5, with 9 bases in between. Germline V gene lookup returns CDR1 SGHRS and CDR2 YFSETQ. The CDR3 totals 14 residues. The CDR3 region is CASSLKGGNEKLFF. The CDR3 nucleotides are TGCGCCAGCAGCTTGAAAGGCGGGAATGAAAAACTGTTTTTT.

CDR3 coding DNA: TGTGCCAGCAGCATGGCTAGCGGGGGAATCTCCTACGAGCAGTACTTC. Protein sequence: CASSMASGGISYEQYF. The chain uses TRBV5-6 and TRBJ2-7, with 10 positions matching TRBD2. Germline V lookup: CDR1 SGHDT, CDR2 YYEEEE. V lost 4 bases to trimming and J lost 0 bases; unmatched junction nucleotides: 7. The CDR3 has 16 amino acids.

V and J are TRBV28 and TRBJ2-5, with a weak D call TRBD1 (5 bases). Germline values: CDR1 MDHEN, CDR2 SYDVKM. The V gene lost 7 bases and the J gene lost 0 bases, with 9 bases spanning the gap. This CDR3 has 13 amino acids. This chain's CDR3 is CASKGENQETQYF. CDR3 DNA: TGTGCCAGCAAAGGGGAAAACCAAGAGACCCAGTACTTC.

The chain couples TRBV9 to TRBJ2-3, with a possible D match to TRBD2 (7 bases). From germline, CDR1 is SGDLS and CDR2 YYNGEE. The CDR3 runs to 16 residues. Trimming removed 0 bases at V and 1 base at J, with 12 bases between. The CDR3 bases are TGTGCCAGCAGCGTAGTAGGGGGGGCGGGCACAGATACGCAGTATTTT. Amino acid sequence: CASSVVGGAGTDTQYF.

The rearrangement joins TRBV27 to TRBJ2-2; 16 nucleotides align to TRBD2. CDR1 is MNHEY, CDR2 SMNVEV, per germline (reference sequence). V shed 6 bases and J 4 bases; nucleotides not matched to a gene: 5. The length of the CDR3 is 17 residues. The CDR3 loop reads CASSGTSGRAGTGELFF. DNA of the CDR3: TGTGCCAGCAGCGGGACTAGCGGGAGGGCCGGCACCGGGGAGCTGTTTTTT.